This T cell receptor (beta chain) was recovered during a study of blood T cell repertoires in COVID-19. Overall study context: T cells, B-cell-depleted T cells, or PBMCs provided the cDNA or gDNA that served as material.

Losses at the gene ends were 3 bases for V and 6 bases for J; bases not matched to a gene: 3. The CDR3 runs to 14 residues. Germline V gene data show CDR1 as MNHNS and CDR2 as SASEGT. Using immunoSEQ multiplex PCR, the repertoire was profiled, and TCRdb retains in-frame clones only, with some absent. The sample contains around 150,000 clones, 60% to 85% of which appear only once. The sequence derives from a man aged 55 to 70 with acute or convalescent COVID-19. The sample consisted of peripheral blood. The chain uses TRBV6-1 and TRBJ2-2, with 8 bases lining up with TRBD1. CDR3: CASSETGVSGELFF. In DNA form, the CDR3 reads TGTGCCAGCAGTGAGACAGGGGTGTCCGGGGAGCTGTTTTTT.